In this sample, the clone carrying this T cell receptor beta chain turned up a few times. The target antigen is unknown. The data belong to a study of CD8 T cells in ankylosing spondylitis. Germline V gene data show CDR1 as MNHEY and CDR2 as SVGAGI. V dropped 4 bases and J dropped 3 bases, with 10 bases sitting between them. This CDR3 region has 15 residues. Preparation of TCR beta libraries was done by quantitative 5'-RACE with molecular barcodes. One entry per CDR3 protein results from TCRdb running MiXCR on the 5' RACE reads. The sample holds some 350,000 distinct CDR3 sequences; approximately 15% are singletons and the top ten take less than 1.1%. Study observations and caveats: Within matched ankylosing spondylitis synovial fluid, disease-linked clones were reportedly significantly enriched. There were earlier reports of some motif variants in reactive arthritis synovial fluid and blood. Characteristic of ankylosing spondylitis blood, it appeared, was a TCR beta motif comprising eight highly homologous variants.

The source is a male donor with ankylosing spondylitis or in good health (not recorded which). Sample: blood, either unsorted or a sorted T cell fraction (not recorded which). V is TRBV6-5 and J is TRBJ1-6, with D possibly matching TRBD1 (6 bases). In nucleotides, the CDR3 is TGTGCCAGCAGTTCCGGGGGCTTCTATAATTCACCCCTCCACTTT. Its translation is CASSSGGFYNSPLHF.